Shown below are 26 T cell receptor beta chains from a single sample sequenced in a study of blood T cells in healthy people across ages. Next came a second PCR, run for about 7 to 12 cycles, which used a sample-barcoded 5' primer along with a J-beta primer mix. Using its own MiXCR run on the 5' RACE reads, TCRdb lists one record per CDR3 protein. The sample contains about 1.7 million distinct CDR3 sequences, 28% of which appear only once. Material for sequencing was blood. The receptors stem from a woman aged 30 to 39 in good health.

The chain links TRBV7-8 to TRBJ2-5, with TRBD1 as a possible D gene (5 bases). Germline assignment: CDR1 SGHVS and CDR2 FQNEAQ. Trimming cost V 6 bases and J 5 bases, with 16 bases left between them. The CDR3 loop spans 14 amino acids. The CDR3 DNA sequence: TGTGCCAGCAGTAAAGGGGCTGAGGTGGAGACCCAGTACTTC. The encoded protein is CASSKGAEVETQYF. Drawing the rest from reference TRBV7-8 and TRBJ2-5, the complete variable domain is GAGVSQSPRYKVAKRGQDVALRCDPISGHVSLFWYQQALGQGPEFLTYFQNEAQLDKSGLPSDRFFAERPEGSVSTLKIQRTQQEDSAVYLCASSKGAEVETQYFGPGTRLLVL.

V gene TRBV9 combines with J gene TRBJ2-3, with a possible D match to TRBD1 (5 bases). The CDR3 spans 14 residues. The germline V gene has CDR1 SGDLS and CDR2 YYNGEE. V dropped 0 bases and J dropped 4 bases, with 9 bases sitting between them. CDR3 region: CASSVEGIPDTQYF. The CDR3 DNA reads TGTGCCAGCAGCGTAGAGGGGATCCCAGATACGCAGTATTTT.

This rearrangement joins TRBV21-1 to TRBJ2-5; the table names TRBD2, a call not compared with the DNA. Judging by the DNA end, TRBJ2-7 fits better; the J call may be wrong. TRBV21-1 is deemed a pseudogene. This CDR3 spans 16 amino acids. The CDR3: CASSKLGGGRSDEQYF. For the CDR3, the DNA is TGTGCCAGCAGCAAATTGGGCGGCGGGAGGAGTGACGAGCAGTACTTC.

This sequence joins TRBV7-2 and TRBJ1-4, with D uncertain. CDR1 is SGHTA and CDR2 is FQGNSA in the germline V gene. V was shortened by 1 base and J by 8 bases, with 20 bases between the two germline ends. The CDR3 has 17 residues. The chain's CDR3 is CASSLDTALYLGEKLFF. Written as DNA, the CDR3 is TGTGCCAGCAGCTTAGATACAGCCTTATACTTGGGGGAAAAACTGTTTTTT.

Regarding this clonotype: Given a much more abundant clone one base away, this may be a read error. V usage is TRBV5-5 and J usage is TRBJ2-1; TRBD1 is a possible D gene (5 bases). Trimming cost V 3 bases and J 6 bases, with 13 bases left between them. CDR3 length equals 14 residues. CDR1 SGHKS and CDR2 YYEKEE come from the germline V gene (reference sequence). The DNA of the CDR3 is TGTGCCAGCAGCTACAGGAATACTGGCAATGAGCAGTTCTTC. This codes for CASSYRNTGNEQFF. The variable domain in full, completed from reference TRBV5-5 and TRBJ2-1, reads DAGVTQSPTHLIKTRGQQVTLRCSPISGHKSVSWYQQVLGQGPQFIFQYYEKEERGRGNFPDRFSARQFPNYSSELNVNALLLGDSALYLCASSYRNTGNEQFFGPGTRLTVL.

This clonotype was picked up one time. One base away lies a much larger clone, so this may be a sequencing read error. The genes are TRBV20-1 and TRBJ2-4; 9 positions match TRBD1. Trimming cost V 4 bases and J 7 bases; bases outside gene matches: 5. CDR3 size: 13 residues. Germline V gives CDR1 DFQATT, CDR2 SNEGSKA (reference sequence). The CDR3 region is CSAILGQGNIQYF. The CDR3 bases are TGCAGTGCTATTCTCGGACAGGGGAACATTCAGTACTTC.

Only a few counts were recorded for this clonotype. This rearrangement joins TRBV5-5 to TRBJ2-1, with a tentative D call TRBD2 (5 bases). Trimming left V 5 bases short and J 9 bases short, with 24 bases between. In germline, CDR1 is SGHKS, CDR2 YYEKEE (reference sequence). The CDR3 extends over 16 amino acids. Here the CDR3 DNA reads TGTGCCAGCAGGGAGTACGGGATGCGATCGTTCGGTGAGCAGTTCTTC. Protein product: CASREYGMRSFGEQFF.

The chain is built from TRBV7-2 and TRBJ2-1, with D perhaps matching TRBD1 (5 bases). Germline V lookup: CDR1 SGHTA, CDR2 FQGNSA. CDR3 length: 12 amino acids. Trimming removed 7 bases from V and 10 bases from J, with 14 bases in between. The chain's CDR3 is CASISRVREQFF. The CDR3 region has the DNA TGTGCCAGCATTAGCAGGGTAAGGGAGCAGTTCTTC. Supplemented by reference TRBV7-2 and TRBJ2-1, the full variable domain reads GAGVSQSPSNKVTEKGKDVELRCDPISGHTALYWYRQSLGQGLEFLIYFQGNSAPDKSGLPSDRFSAERTGGSVSTLTIQRTQQEDSAVYLCASISRVREQFFGPGTRLTVL.

The V and J genes are TRBV7-9 and TRBJ2-4; 8 bases agree with TRBD2. There are 15 residues in the CDR3. Germline V gene data show CDR1 as SEHNR and CDR2 as FQNEAQ (reference sequence). V shed 1 base, J shed 6 bases, and the junction held 5 bases outside the gene matches. DNA of the CDR3: TGTGCCAGCAGCTTAGTCCGGGGGGGCATAAACATTCAGTACTTC. As protein: CASSLVRGGINIQYF.

The J gene is TRBJ2-7, the V gene TRBV18; D is ambiguous. The CDR3 length is 14 residues. The V end lost 0 bases, the J end lost 0 bases, and 6 bases lay between the germline ends. Germline CDR1 is KGHSH and CDR2 is LQKENI. CDR3 in amino acids: CASSPPQSSYEQYF. CDR3 bases: TGTGCCAGCTCACCACCTCAGAGCTCCTACGAGCAGTACTTC.

This clonotype was observed once. The rearrangement joins TRBV5-1 to TRBJ2-3, with D uncertain. CDR1 and CDR2 from the germline V gene are SGHRS and YFSETQ. This CDR3 is built from 16 residues. Trimming shortened V by 1 base and J by 0 bases, and 12 bases separated the two germline ends. The CDR3 coding sequence is TGCGCCAGCAGCTTGCCTCATGGTACTAGCACAGATACGCAGTATTTT. Its protein product is CASSLPHGTSTDTQYF.

To note about this clonotype: No conserved phenylalanine or tryptophan is present at the end of the CDR3, so a read error is the likely explanation. This chain uses TRBV5-1 with TRBJ2-7, with 9 bases lining up with TRBD1. The J call is in doubt because the DNA end fits TRBJ2-5 better. Per the germline V gene, CDR1 is SGHRS and CDR2 is YFSETQ. The CDR3 has 14 amino acids. The CDR3: CASSSGQGQETQYI. In DNA form, the CDR3 reads TGCGCCAGCAGCTCCGGACAGGGGCAAGAGACCCAGTACATC.

A note on this clonotype: This clone may be a read error of a much larger clone one base away. The J gene is TRBJ2-5, the V gene TRBV7-2, with unresolved D. The germline V gene has CDR1 SGHTA and CDR2 FQGNSA. CDR3 length: 15 residues. V gave up 2 bases and J gave up 4 bases, with 14 bases separating them. Here the CDR3 reads CASSLMPAIRETQYF. The CDR3 DNA follows: TGTGCCAGCAGCTTAATGCCAGCTATTCGAGAGACCCAGTACTTC.

This rearrangement joins TRBV6-5 to TRBJ2-3; TRBD2 is a possible D gene (5 bases). From germline, CDR1 is MNHEY and CDR2 SVGAGI. With 6 bases removed from V and 4 bases from J, the gap between germline ends came to 17 bases. The CDR3 contains 15 residues. The CDR3 DNA is TGTGCCAGCAGAGGCTTCGGGATAGAGGCAGATACGCAGTATTTT. Residues: CASRGFGIEADTQYF.

The chain uses TRBV29-1 and TRBJ2-1; D unclear. Germline V gene data show CDR1 as SQVTM and CDR2 as ANQGSEA. Trimming pared 3 bases from V and 8 bases from J, leaving 2 bases between. This CDR3 comprises 9 residues. The CDR3 sequence is CSVDHEQFF. CDR3 in DNA: TGCAGCGTTGACCATGAGCAGTTCTTC.

The chain links TRBV28 to TRBJ1-5; D not resolved. The CDR3 runs to 16 residues. V dropped 3 bases and J dropped 1 base, with 13 bases sitting between them. Per germline, CDR1 MDHEN and CDR2 SYDVKM. The CDR3 DNA is TGTGCCAGCAGTTTTGGTAGTCGACAAAGCAATCAGCCCCAGCATTTT. Amino acid sequence: CASSFGSRQSNQPQHF.

This clonotype was counted a few times. CDR3 protein: CATSNTASRALSYNEQFF. In DNA form, the CDR3 reads TGTGCCACCAGCAACACGGCGAGTAGGGCACTCTCCTACAATGAGCAGTTCTTC. This chain connects TRBV15 to TRBJ2-1; D ambiguous. This CDR3 spans 18 amino acids. The V end lost 4 bases, the J end lost 0 bases, and 19 bases lay between the germline ends. The germline gives CDR1 LNHNV, CDR2 YYDKDF (reference sequence).

This clonotype was picked up a small number of times. The J gene is TRBJ1-5, the V gene TRBV20-1; D may be TRBD1 (5 bases). Looked up from germline, CDR1 is DFQATT and CDR2 is SNEGSKA (reference sequence). This CDR3 comprises 14 residues. V was trimmed by 4 bases and J by 4 bases, leaving 14 bases between them. CDR3 coding DNA: TGCAGTGCTACCGCGGGACGTTGGAATCAGCCCCAGCATTTT. Its protein is CSATAGRWNQPQHF.

This clonotype occurred many times. The chain joins TRBV3-1 to TRBJ2-7; D is possibly TRBD1 (6 bases). This CDR3 comprises 16 residues. CDR1 is LGHDT and CDR2 is YNNKEL in the germline V gene (reference sequence). V was clipped by 3 bases and J by 2 bases, with 17 bases between them. This chain's CDR3 is CASSQTNRDWTYEQYF. The CDR3 DNA reads TGTGCCAGCAGCCAGACCAACAGGGATTGGACCTACGAGCAGTACTTC.

Notes on this clonotype: At one end the junction does not follow the germline gene, possibly because of a read error. This chain uses TRBV5-1 with TRBJ2-7; TRBD1 agrees at 10 bases. This CDR3 region has 16 residues. Per the germline V gene, CDR1 is SGHRS and CDR2 is YFSETQ. Written as DNA, the CDR3 is TGCGCTAGCAACTTGGAGACAGGGGGCGCAAATGACGAGCAGTACTTC. It is translated as CASNLETGGANDEQYF.

The J gene is TRBJ2-3, the V gene TRBV27, with a tentative D call TRBD2 (7 bases). CDR3 length equals 16 residues. V was trimmed by 4 bases and J by 4 bases, leaving 18 bases between them. In germline, CDR1 is MNHEY, CDR2 SMNVEV (reference sequence). The chain's CDR3 is CASSSFRGRGSDTQYF. CDR3 coding DNA: TGTGCCAGCAGTTCTTTTAGGGGGAGGGGGTCAGATACGCAGTATTTT.

Ten or more counts support this clonotype. The CDR3 sequence is CASSPAGGRYGAQYF. DNA of the CDR3: TGTGCCAGCAGTCCAGCGGGGGGCCGATATGGTGCCCAGTACTTC. The chain joins TRBV27 to TRBJ2-4, with 9 bases identical to TRBD2. The trim removed 5 bases at V and 13 bases at J, leaving 15 bases unmatched. The CDR3 is made up of 15 amino acids. Per germline, CDR1 MNHEY and CDR2 SMNVEV (reference sequence).

This clonotype came up a few times. The chain uses TRBV6-1 and TRBJ1-1; no clear D. Germline-derived CDR1 and CDR2 are MNHNS and SASEGT. Trimming pared 3 bases from V and 3 bases from J, leaving 14 bases between. The CDR3 length is 15 residues. The CDR3 sequence is CASSDASAQDTEAFF. CDR3 nucleotides: TGTGCCAGCAGTGACGCGTCAGCCCAGGACACTGAAGCTTTCTTT.

The chain links TRBV6-6 to TRBJ2-2; D might be TRBD1 (6 bases). V shed 7 bases and J shed 4 bases, with 13 bases lying between them. CDR1 MNHNY and CDR2 SVGAGI come from the germline V gene (reference sequence). This CDR3 is built from 14 residues. CDR3 DNA sequence: TGTGCCAGCACCAACAGGGTTACCACCGGGGAGCTGTTTTTT. Protein: CASTNRVTTGELFF.

In its sample, this clonotype was seen once. At one of its ends the junction is not consistent with the germline gene, which may arise from a read error. The chain joins TRBV24-1 to TRBJ2-2, with a tentative D call TRBD1 (6 bases). The germline V gene encodes CDR1 KGHDR and CDR2 SFDVKD. The CDR3 is 16 amino acids. In nucleotides, the CDR3 is TGTGCCACCAGTGATTGGGACACTTCGAACACCGTGGAGCGGTTTTTT. Encoded protein: CATSDWDTSNTVERFF.

V usage is TRBV7-2 and J usage is TRBJ2-4; D is undetermined. This CDR3 is built from 18 residues. V was clipped by 0 bases and J by 0 bases, with 15 bases between them. The V gene's germline CDR1 is SGHTA and CDR2 FQGNSA. The CDR3 sequence is CASSLAQEAPPAKNIQYF. The CDR3 DNA reads TGTGCCAGCAGCTTAGCGCAAGAGGCCCCCCCAGCCAAAAACATTCAGTACTTC.